This record concerns one T cell receptor beta chain sequence. This CDR3 is built from 18 residues. The V end lost 0 bases, the J end lost 0 bases, and 15 bases lay between the germline ends. Germline V gene lookup returns CDR1 MNHEY and CDR2 SVGEGT. Exclusions: uncontrolled infection, other autoimmune disease, pregnancy, lactation. The entry originates in a study of T cells in Graves' hyperthyroidism and ophthalmopathy. Template material for amplifying TCR beta CDR3 regions consisted of RNA transcripts. The HTBI primer set drove a first-round RT-PCR of the TCR CDR3. MiXCR, run by TCRdb on the multiplex PCR reads, gives a single entry per CDR3 protein. The sample has around 620,000 distinct CDR3 sequences, 13% to 15% seen once; the top ten hold roughly 6.9%.

The material sequenced was blood. The TCR was taken from a woman aged 18-35 years with Graves' ophthalmopathy. The chain employs TRBV6-2 or TRBV6-3 and TRBJ1-3; no firm D call. CDR3: CASSYSRNFWNSGNTIYF. The CDR3 DNA reads TGTGCCAGCAGTTACTCGAGAAACTTTTGGAACTCTGGAAACACCATATATTTT.